The 9 T cell receptor beta chains below all came from one sample that was sequenced in a study of OX40 agonist ivuxolimab in advanced cancers. Libraries were prepared by immunoSEQ multiplex PCR; TCRdb keeps only in-frame clonotypes and omits some of them. The sample gives 70,000 to 80,000 clones, roughly 80% of which show up once; 3.5% to 6% is in the top ten. The input for sequencing was CD4+ or CD8+ T cells sorted from blood, taken in a trial of the OX40 agonist ivuxolimab. The receptors were gathered from an adult with an advanced solid tumor such as melanoma, head and neck, liver or kidney cancer.

V gene TRBV19 combines with J gene TRBJ2-1; D unresolved. The germline V and J ends were trimmed by 5 bases and 9 bases, with 11 bases remaining between them. The CDR3 is 12 amino acids. CDR1 is LNHDA, CDR2 SQIVND, per germline (reference sequence). The CDR3 sequence: CASSSLFFEQFF. CDR3 sequence (DNA): TGTGCCAGTAGTTCTCTTTTCTTTGAGCAGTTCTTC.

DNA for the CDR3: TGTGCCAGCAGTTCCCTTAATGGTGGCTACACCTTC. It encodes CASSSLNGGYTF. The chain has TRBV6-6 and TRBJ1-2; D gene ambiguous. Trimming took off 4 bases at V and 7 bases at J, with 10 bases between the two ends. The CDR3 runs to 12 residues. In germline, CDR1 is MNHNY, CDR2 SVGAGI (reference sequence).

The gene calls are TRBV13 and TRBJ1-2, with 12 bases lining up with TRBD1. Unmatched junction bases numbered 12, after V lost 8 bases and J lost 8 bases. Germline assignment: CDR1 PRHDT and CDR2 FYEKMQ (reference sequence). CDR3 length equals 15 residues. CDR3 DNA sequence: TGTGCCAGCCACCTGGCGGGACAGGGGGCCAGGGGCTACACCTTC. It translates to CASHLAGQGARGYTF.

This sequence joins TRBV5-3 and TRBJ1-2; 7 nucleotides match TRBD1. TRBV5-3 is flagged as an ORF with uncertain function. J gave up 5 bases and V 4 bases, and 5 bases lay outside the gene matches. The CDR3 length is 13 residues. The CDR3 DNA sequence: TGTGCCAGAAGCCTCGACAGGGCTTATGGCTACACCTTC. This gives the protein CARSLDRAYGYTF.

The V call is TRBV9, the J call TRBJ2-1; possibly TRBD1 or TRBD2 for D (5 bases each). Trimming took 3 bases from V and 3 from J, leaving 13 bases between them. This CDR3 region has 15 residues. The V gene's germline CDR1 is SGDLS and CDR2 YYNGEE. In DNA form, the CDR3 reads TGTGCCAGCAGCGCCCGGGACCAGAGCTACAATGAGCAGTTCTTC. This sequence encodes CASSARDQSYNEQFF.

This rearrangement joins TRBV15 to TRBJ1-2; a weak D match, TRBD1 (5 bases). CDR1 and CDR2 from the germline V gene are LNHNV and YYDKDF (reference sequence). The CDR3 sequence is 14 residues long. V was trimmed by 5 bases and J by 4 bases, leaving 14 bases between them. In DNA form, the CDR3 reads TGTGCCACCAGCGAAGGCAGGGCGGCCTATGGCTACACCTTC. Its protein is CATSEGRAAYGYTF.

The chain joins TRBV5-5 to TRBJ1-2; D gene unclear. The germline V gene encodes CDR1 SGHKS and CDR2 YYEKEE (reference sequence). V gave up 4 bases and J gave up 5 bases, with 12 bases separating them. CDR3 size: 13 residues. The CDR3 sequence is CASSMNLDYGYTF. The CDR3 nucleotides read TGTGCCAGCAGCATGAACCTCGATTATGGCTACACCTTC.

V gene TRBV5-4 combines with J gene TRBJ1-1; D remains unclear. V lost 0 bases to trimming and J lost 7 bases, with 7 bases between them. The CDR3 is 12 amino acids. CDR1 and CDR2 from the germline V gene are SGHNT and YYREEE (reference sequence). The CDR3 reads CASSLVGVEAFF. CDR3 DNA: TGTGCCAGCAGCTTGGTCGGGGTTGAAGCTTTCTTT.

The chain joins TRBV4-1 to TRBJ1-5, with a weak D call TRBD1 (5 bases). This CDR3 region has 14 residues. Germline V gene lookup returns CDR1 MGHRA and CDR2 YSYEKL. V lost 8 bases to trimming and J lost 0 bases, with 11 bases between them. The CDR3 protein is CASSGGNSNQPQHF. The CDR3 nucleotides read TGCGCCAGCTCTGGGGGGAATAGCAATCAGCCCCAGCATTTT.